This T cell receptor (beta chain) is drawn from a study of T cells in Graves' hyperthyroidism and ophthalmopathy. What was amplified from RNA transcripts were TCR beta CDR3 regions. The HTBI set primed first-round TCR CDR3 RT-PCR. TCRdb itself ran the multiplex PCR reads through MiXCR, one entry per CDR3 protein. The top ten clones hold over 15% of a sample with hundreds of thousands of distinct CDR3 sequences, around a sixth of them seen once. Germline loops: CDR1 MNHNS, CDR2 SASEGT. There are 13 residues in the CDR3. Trimming pared 7 bases from V and 6 bases from J, leaving 10 bases between. Each diagnosis drew on symptoms, thyroxine, TRAb, thyroid ultrasound and orbital computed tomography findings.

The sequence was obtained from a woman aged 45-65 years with Graves' hyperthyroidism that later progressed to Graves' ophthalmopathy. The specimen sequenced was blood. The chain employs TRBV6-1 and TRBJ1-6; D ambiguous. CDR3 residues: CASNPKANSPLHF. In DNA, the CDR3 is TGTGCCAGCAACCCGAAAGCTAATTCACCCCTCCACTTT.